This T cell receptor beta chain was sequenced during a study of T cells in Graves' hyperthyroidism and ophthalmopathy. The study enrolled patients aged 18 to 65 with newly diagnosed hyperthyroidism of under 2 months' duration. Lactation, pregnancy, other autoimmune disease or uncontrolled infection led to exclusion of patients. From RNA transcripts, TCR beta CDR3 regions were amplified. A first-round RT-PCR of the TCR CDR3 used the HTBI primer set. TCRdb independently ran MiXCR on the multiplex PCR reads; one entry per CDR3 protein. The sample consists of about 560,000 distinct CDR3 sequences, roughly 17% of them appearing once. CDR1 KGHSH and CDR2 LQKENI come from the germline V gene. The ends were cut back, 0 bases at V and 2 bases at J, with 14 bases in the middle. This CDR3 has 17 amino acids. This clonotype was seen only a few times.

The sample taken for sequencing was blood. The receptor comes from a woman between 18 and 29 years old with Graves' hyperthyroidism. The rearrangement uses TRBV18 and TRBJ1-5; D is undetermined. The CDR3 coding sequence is TGTGCCAGCTCACCACCGCCTGAGTTTTCGGGCAATCAGCCCCAGCATTTT. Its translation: CASSPPPEFSGNQPQHF.